The 20 T cell receptor beta chains below all came from one sample that was sequenced in a study of T cells in Graves' hyperthyroidism and ophthalmopathy. Amplification targeted TCR beta CDR3 regions from RNA transcripts. First-round RT-PCR of the TCR CDR3 relied on the HTBI primer set. TCRdb used MiXCR to reprocess the multiplex PCR reads, holding one entry per CDR3 protein. The sample records hundreds of thousands of distinct CDR3 sequences, over 15% being singletons. Sequenced: blood. These receptors came from a woman aged 45-65 years with Graves' hyperthyroidism that later progressed to Graves' ophthalmopathy.

The rearrangement uses TRBV27 and TRBJ1-4; 8 bases are a match to TRBD1. Trimming at V came to 1 base and at J to 5 bases, leaving 6 bases not matched to a gene. This CDR3 has 16 amino acids. Germline V gene data show CDR1 as MNHEY and CDR2 as SMNVEV (reference sequence). In DNA, the CDR3 is TGTGCCAGCAGTTTATGGGCAGGGGGCGGGAATGAAAAACTGTTTTTT. It yields the protein CASSLWAGGGNEKLFF.

The rearrangement uses TRBV20-1 and TRBJ2-7; TRBD2 agrees at 12 bases. CDR3 length: 15 residues. V lost 2 bases to trimming and J lost 4 bases; unmatched junction nucleotides: 6. Germline CDR1 is DFQATT and CDR2 is SNEGSKA (reference sequence). As DNA, the CDR3 is TGCAGTGCTAGATCAGGACTAGCGGGGACTTACGAGCAGTACTTC. Translation gives CSARSGLAGTYEQYF.

For this clonotype: Just one base apart from a much larger clone, this may be a read error. The CDR3 region has the DNA TGTGCCAGTAGTGGGACAGTCTTGGATGAGCAGTTCTTC. Encoded protein: CASSGTVLDEQFF. V and J are TRBV6-1 and TRBJ2-1; 7 nucleotides agree with TRBD1. There are 13 residues in the CDR3. The germline V gene encodes CDR1 MNHNS and CDR2 SASEGT.

V gene TRBV5-1 combines with J gene TRBJ2-2; 8 nucleotides line up with TRBD2. Germline trimming cut 4 bases from V and 4 bases from J; bases unmatched to any gene: 9. The CDR3 loop spans 16 amino acids. CDR1 and CDR2 (germline): SGHRS, YFSETQ. The CDR3 DNA reads as TGCGCCAGCAGCAAGGAGGGGACTAGGGGCACCGGGGAGCTGTTTTTT. This encodes CASSKEGTRGTGELFF.

In its sample, this clonotype was seen many times. This chain links TRBV18 with TRBJ2-1, with TRBD1 matching over 8 bases. This CDR3 has 14 amino acids. Germline-derived CDR1 and CDR2 are KGHSH and LQKENI. The ends lost 5 bases at V and 6 bases at J; junction bases unmatched: 6. CDR3 loop: CASSSRTGTNEQFF. The DNA of the CDR3 is TGTGCCAGCTCAAGCCGGACAGGGACCAATGAGCAGTTCTTC.

The V gene is TRBV11-2, the J gene TRBJ2-7; D not resolved. The V end lost 0 bases, the J end lost 3 bases, and 6 bases lay between the germline ends. The germline V gene encodes CDR1 SGHAT and CDR2 FQNNGV. The CDR3 is made up of 13 amino acids. Here the CDR3 reads CASSLEVDYEQYF. CDR3 sequence (DNA): TGTGCCAGCAGCTTAGAAGTAGACTACGAGCAGTACTTC.

This clonotype was detected ten times or more. The chain combines TRBV20-1 with TRBJ2-5; tentatively, D is TRBD2 (7 bases). The germline gives CDR1 DFQATT, CDR2 SNEGSKA (reference sequence). The CDR3 spans 14 residues. The V end was cut by 3 bases, the J end by 1 base, with 12 bases between. The CDR3 reads CSASLGGAQETQYF. In DNA form, the CDR3 reads TGCAGTGCTAGTCTAGGGGGGGCCCAAGAGACCCAGTACTTC.

As for this clonotype: The CDR3 does not end in the conserved phenylalanine or tryptophan, so this is likely a read error. The chain combines TRBV4-1 with TRBJ1-5; possibly TRBD1 for D (5 bases). Deletions cut 4 bases from V and 6 bases from J, with 16 bases between. This CDR3 comprises 15 residues. Germline values: CDR1 MGHRA, CDR2 YSYEKL. CDR3 in DNA: TGCGCCAGCAGCCCGGGGGAACAGGAAAGTCAGCCCCAGCATCTT. This sequence encodes CASSPGEQESQPQHL.

This clonotype was observed many times. The chain couples TRBV5-1 to TRBJ2-5; D call uncertain. The V end lost 5 bases, the J end lost 2 bases, and 13 bases lay between the germline ends. The CDR3 has 14 residues. The V gene's germline CDR1 is SGHRS and CDR2 YFSETQ. The CDR3 here is CASSRKLEQETQYF. CDR3 sequence (DNA): TGCGCCAGCAGTCGTAAGTTGGAACAAGAGACCCAGTACTTC.

The chain employs TRBV19 and TRBJ1-1; TRBD1 agrees at 9 bases. V was pared by 5 bases and J by 4 bases, with 8 bases of the junction left unmatched. The V gene's germline CDR1 is LNHDA and CDR2 SQIVND (reference sequence). The CDR3 sequence is 15 residues long. CDR3 sequence (DNA): TGTGCCAGTAGTGCCGGGACAGGGTACGGCACTGAAGCTTTCTTT. Encoded protein: CASSAGTGYGTEAFF.

V is TRBV3-1 and J is TRBJ1-4, with 9 positions matching TRBD1. From germline, CDR1 is LGHDT and CDR2 YNNKEL (reference sequence). V shed 5 bases, J shed 6 bases, and the junction held 10 bases outside the gene matches. This CDR3 is 16 amino acids long. The CDR3 DNA is TGTGCCAGCAGCGACCGGGACAGGGCCCGGGATGAAAAACTGTTTTTT. It is translated as CASSDRDRARDEKLFF.

This clonotype has ten or more counts. The chain links TRBV7-2 to TRBJ2-5; D is undetermined. This CDR3 contains 15 residues. Germline V gene sequence: CDR1 SGHTA, CDR2 FQGNSA. Trimming took off 0 bases at V and 5 bases at J, with 13 bases between the two ends. The CDR3 DNA follows: TGTGCCAGCAGCTTAGCGGGCTCCTTCTGGGAGACCCAGTACTTC. Residues: CASSLAGSFWETQYF.

This rearrangement joins TRBV14 to TRBJ1-1; D might be TRBD1 (5 bases). The CDR3 length is 13 residues. Germline-derived CDR1 and CDR2 are SGHDN and FVKESK. V lost 0 bases and J lost 11, with 13 bases in between. The CDR3 region has the DNA TGTGCCAGCAGCCAAGATTGGGGGGGAGGTGCTTTCTTT. As protein: CASSQDWGGGAFF.

The chain uses TRBV9 and TRBJ2-4, with unresolved D. Germline CDR1 reads SGDLS; CDR2 reads YYNGEE. Trimming shortened V by 0 bases and J by 0 bases, and 10 bases separated the two germline ends. The CDR3 totals 16 residues. Here the CDR3 DNA reads TGTGCCAGCAGCGTAGCGTCAGACATAGCCAAAAACATTCAGTACTTC. Encoded protein: CASSVASDIAKNIQYF.

This clonotype was detected many times. This rearrangement joins TRBV3-1 to TRBJ1-6, with TRBD1 as a possible D gene (5 bases). Trimming cost V 0 bases and J 8 bases, with 14 bases left between them. In germline, CDR1 is LGHDT, CDR2 YNNKEL (reference sequence). The CDR3 sequence is 16 residues long. The CDR3 nucleotides are TGTGCCAGCAGCCAAGAGGGGACGCGGGGATATTCACCCCTCCACTTT. Translated: CASSQEGTRGYSPLHF.

V gene TRBV18 combines with J gene TRBJ1-1, with D unresolved. The V and J ends lost 2 bases and 0 bases respectively, with 10 bases between them. Per the germline V gene, CDR1 is KGHSH and CDR2 is LQKENI. The CDR3 covers 15 residues. CDR3 bases: TGTGCCAGCTCACCATCGGTCCAGATGAACACTGAAGCTTTCTTT. Its translation: CASSPSVQMNTEAFF.

This clonotype was detected many times. This chain connects TRBV3-1 to TRBJ1-1; a weak D match, TRBD1 (5 bases). Trimming removed 6 bases at V and 6 bases at J, with 11 bases between. This CDR3 has 12 amino acids. Germline V lookup: CDR1 LGHDT, CDR2 YNNKEL (reference sequence). CDR3 sequence reads: CASSRPGAEAFF. In nucleotides, the CDR3 is TGTGCCAGCAGTCGTCCGGGGGCTGAAGCTTTCTTT.

This clonotype appeared a few times. This sequence joins TRBV9 and TRBJ1-1; 7 bases align to TRBD1. The germline gives CDR1 SGDLS, CDR2 YYNGEE. The ends lost 1 base at V and 5 bases at J; junction bases unmatched: 5. The CDR3 spans 14 residues. The CDR3 spells CASSVLQGETEAFF. CDR3 DNA sequence: TGTGCCAGCAGCGTATTGCAGGGGGAAACTGAAGCTTTCTTT.

The chain carries TRBV3-1 and TRBJ2-2; 13 positions match TRBD2. This CDR3 comprises 19 residues. V lost 6 bases to trimming and J lost 0 bases; unmatched junction nucleotides: 10. Germline CDR1 reads LGHDT; CDR2 reads YNNKEL (reference sequence). CDR3: CASRPTLAGGLSNTGELFF. CDR3 sequence (DNA): TGTGCCAGCAGACCCACACTAGCGGGGGGGCTTTCGAACACCGGGGAGCTGTTTTTT. The entire variable domain, with the rest obtained from reference TRBV3-1 and TRBJ2-2, is as follows: DTAVSQTPKYLVTQMGNDKSIKCEQNLGHDTMYWYKQDSKKFLKIMFSYNNKELIINETVPNRFSPKSPDKAHLNLHINSLELGDSAVYFCASRPTLAGGLSNTGELFFGEGSRLTVL.

This clonotype was observed a handful of times. The chain recombines TRBV5-1 with TRBJ1-3; no reliable D call. The CDR3 contains 15 residues. Trimming left V 5 bases short and J 0 bases short, with 12 bases between. Looked up from germline, CDR1 is SGHRS and CDR2 is YFSETQ. Here the CDR3 DNA reads TGCGCCAGCAGTCTGGCCCAGAACTCTGGAAACACCATATATTTT. Translating it yields CASSLAQNSGNTIYF.